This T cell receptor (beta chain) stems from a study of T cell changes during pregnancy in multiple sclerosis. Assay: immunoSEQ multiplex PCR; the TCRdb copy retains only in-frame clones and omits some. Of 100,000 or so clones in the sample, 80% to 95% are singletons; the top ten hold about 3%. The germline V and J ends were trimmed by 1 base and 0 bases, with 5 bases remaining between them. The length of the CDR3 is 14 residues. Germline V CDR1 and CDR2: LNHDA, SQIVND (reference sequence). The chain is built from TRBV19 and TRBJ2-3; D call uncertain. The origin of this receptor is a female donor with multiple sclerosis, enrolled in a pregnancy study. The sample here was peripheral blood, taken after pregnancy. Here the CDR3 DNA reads TGTGCCAGTAGTATAGCTACGAGCACAGATACGCAGTATTTT. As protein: CASSIATSTDTQYF.